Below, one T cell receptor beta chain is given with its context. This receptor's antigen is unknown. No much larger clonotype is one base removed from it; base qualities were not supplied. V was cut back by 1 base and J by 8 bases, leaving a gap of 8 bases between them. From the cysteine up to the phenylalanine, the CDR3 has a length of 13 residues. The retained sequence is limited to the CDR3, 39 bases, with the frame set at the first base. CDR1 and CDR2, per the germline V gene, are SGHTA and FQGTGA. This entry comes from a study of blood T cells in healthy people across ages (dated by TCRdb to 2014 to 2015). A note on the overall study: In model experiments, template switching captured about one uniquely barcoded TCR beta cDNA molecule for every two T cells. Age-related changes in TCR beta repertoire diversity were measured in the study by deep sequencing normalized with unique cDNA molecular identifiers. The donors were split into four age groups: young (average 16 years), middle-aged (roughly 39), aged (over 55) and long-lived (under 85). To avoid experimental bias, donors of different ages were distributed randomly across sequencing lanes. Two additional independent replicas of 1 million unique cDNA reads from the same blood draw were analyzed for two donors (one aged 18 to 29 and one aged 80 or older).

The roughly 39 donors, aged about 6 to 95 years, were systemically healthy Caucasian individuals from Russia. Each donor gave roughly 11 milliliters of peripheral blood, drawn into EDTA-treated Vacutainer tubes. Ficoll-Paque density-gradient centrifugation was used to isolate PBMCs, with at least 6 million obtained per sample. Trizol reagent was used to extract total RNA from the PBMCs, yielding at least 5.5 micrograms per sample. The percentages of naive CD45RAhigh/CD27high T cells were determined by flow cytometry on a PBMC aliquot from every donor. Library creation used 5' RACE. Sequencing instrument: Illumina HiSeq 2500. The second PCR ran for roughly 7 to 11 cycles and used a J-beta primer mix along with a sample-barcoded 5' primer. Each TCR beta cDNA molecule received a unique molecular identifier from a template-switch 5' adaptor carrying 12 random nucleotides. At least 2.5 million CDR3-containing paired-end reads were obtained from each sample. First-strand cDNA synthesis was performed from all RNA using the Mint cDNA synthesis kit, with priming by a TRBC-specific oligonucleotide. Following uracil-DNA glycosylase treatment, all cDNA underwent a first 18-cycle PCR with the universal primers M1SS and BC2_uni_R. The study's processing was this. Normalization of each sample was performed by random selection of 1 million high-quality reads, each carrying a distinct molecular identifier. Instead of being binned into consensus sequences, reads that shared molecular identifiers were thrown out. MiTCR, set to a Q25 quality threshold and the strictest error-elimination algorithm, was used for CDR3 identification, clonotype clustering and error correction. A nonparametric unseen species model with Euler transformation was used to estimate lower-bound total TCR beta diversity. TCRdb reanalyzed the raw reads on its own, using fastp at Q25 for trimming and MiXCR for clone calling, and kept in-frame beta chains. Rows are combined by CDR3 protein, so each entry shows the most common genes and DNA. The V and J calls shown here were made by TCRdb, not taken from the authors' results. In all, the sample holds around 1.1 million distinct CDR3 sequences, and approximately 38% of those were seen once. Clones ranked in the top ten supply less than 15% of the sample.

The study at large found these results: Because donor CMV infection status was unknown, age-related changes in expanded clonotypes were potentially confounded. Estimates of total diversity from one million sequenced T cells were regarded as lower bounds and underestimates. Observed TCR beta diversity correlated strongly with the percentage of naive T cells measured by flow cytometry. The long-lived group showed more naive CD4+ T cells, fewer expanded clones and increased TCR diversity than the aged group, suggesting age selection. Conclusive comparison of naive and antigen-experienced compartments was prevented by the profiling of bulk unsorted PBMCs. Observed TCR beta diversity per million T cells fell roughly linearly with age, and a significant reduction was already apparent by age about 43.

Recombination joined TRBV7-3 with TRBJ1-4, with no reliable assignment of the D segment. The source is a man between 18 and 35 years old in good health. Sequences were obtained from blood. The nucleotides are TGTGCCAGCAGCTTAAAGTCGGGGGAAAAACTGTTTTTT. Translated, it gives CASSLKSGEKLFF.